The source of this TCR beta chain is a study of cytomegalovirus exposure and HLA in healthy donors. General study points: In a later analysis, HLA-C alleles had the fewest associated TCRs, DRB1 alleles the most.

The PCR ran on 60 Vbeta and 13 Jbeta primers. Sequencing was performed with immunoSEQ multiplex PCR; in TCRdb, only in-frame clones are kept and a portion is missing. The sample has about 140,000 clones; approximately 78% are singletons. For this clone: Its antigen is currently unknown.

This CDR3 is 19 amino acids long. The sequence came from a female donor in good health and CMV-seronegative. The sample was PBMCs. J is TRBJ1-1 and V is TRBV21-1. TRBV21-1 is given as a pseudogene. The CDR3 is CASSKVGGRGLAGNTEAFF. The CDR3 region has the DNA TGTGCCAGCAGCAAAGTTGGCGGGAGAGGGTTAGCTGGGAACACTGAAGCTTTCTTT.